The T cell receptor beta chain under discussion was sequenced for a study of blood T cell repertoires in COVID-19. Study in general: COVID-19 samples from acute and convalescent phases originated in the United States, Italy and Spain. Sample material is recorded as cDNA or gDNA derived from T cells, B-cell-depleted T cells, or PBMCs.

V was pared by 5 bases and J by 9 bases, with 7 bases of the junction left unmatched. Per germline, CDR1 ENHRY and CDR2 SYGVKD. The CDR3 consists of 13 residues. Data came from immunoSEQ multiplex PCR; TCRdb stores just in-frame clones and leaves some out. The profile shows tens of thousands of clones, just over 85% of them singletons. The sequencing sample was made of peripheral blood. This TCR was recovered from a woman older than 75 in a cohort sampled during active or convalescent COVID-19. The chain links TRBV10-3 to TRBJ2-5; 9 nucleotides line up with TRBD2. As DNA, the CDR3 is TGTGCCATCAGTTTAGCGGGAGACGAGGCCCAGTACTTC. It yields the protein CAISLAGDEAQYF.